These 16 T cell receptor beta chains were all obtained from the same sample, sequenced in a study of CD8 T cells in ankylosing spondylitis. TCRdb re-called the 5' RACE reads with MiXCR, one entry per CDR3 protein. Seen here are hundreds of thousands of distinct CDR3 sequences, around 19% observed once, and the top ten hold less than 9%. The source material was blood, either unsorted or a sorted T cell fraction (not recorded which). Receptors were obtained from a male donor with ankylosing spondylitis or in good health (not recorded which).

This clonotype was observed a handful of times. The CDR3 DNA sequence: TGTGCCATCAGTGGGGGCTCCTCTGGAAACACCATATATTTT. Translating it yields CAISGGSSGNTIYF. This chain uses TRBV10-3 with TRBJ1-3; D may be TRBD1 (5 bases). Between the trimmed V and J ends, which lost 4 bases and 0 bases, there was a span of 7 bases. Germline lookup yields CDR1 ENHRY and CDR2 SYGVKD. The CDR3 has 14 amino acids.

This clonotype was picked up a small number of times. The chain has TRBV2 and TRBJ2-1; a weak D match, TRBD1 (6 bases). This CDR3 has 14 amino acids. The germline V gene has CDR1 SNHLY and CDR2 FYNNEI. With 8 bases removed from V and 3 bases from J, the gap between germline ends came to 14 bases. The CDR3 region has the DNA TGTGCCAGCCTTCAGGGGTCCCTCTACAATGAGCAGTTCTTC. Translating it yields CASLQGSLYNEQFF.

The chain carries TRBV5-5 and TRBJ2-7; D gene ambiguous. The CDR3 spans 14 residues. The V end lost 0 bases, the J end lost 2 bases, and 9 bases lay between the germline ends. Germline assignment: CDR1 SGHKS and CDR2 YYEKEE (reference sequence). The CDR3 region has the DNA TGTGCCAGCAGCTTGGGTCAGGCCGCCTACGAGCAGTACGTC. The encoded protein is CASSLGQAAYEQYV.

The chain has TRBV24-1 and TRBJ2-3; the D gene is possibly TRBD1 (6 bases). This CDR3 is built from 16 residues. Trimming removed 1 base from V and 2 bases from J, with 12 bases in between. Per germline, CDR1 KGHDR and CDR2 SFDVKD. CDR3 coding DNA: TGTGCCACCAGTGATTTAAAACAGGGATTCACAGATACGCAGTATTTT. It specifies CATSDLKQGFTDTQYF.

The gene calls are TRBV12-3 or TRBV12-4 and TRBJ2-2; 7 nucleotides line up with TRBD1. There are 17 residues in the CDR3. The V and J ends lost 0 bases and 3 bases, in that order; junction bases with no gene match: 7. The CDR3 reads CASSLARTGRDTGELFF. CDR3 in DNA: TGTGCCAGCAGTTTAGCGCGGACAGGTCGTGACACCGGGGAGCTGTTTTTT.

This chain connects TRBV3-1 to TRBJ1-4, with D unresolved. V lost 7 bases and J lost 4, with 4 bases in between. Germline V gives CDR1 LGHDT, CDR2 YNNKEL (reference sequence). CDR3 size: 11 residues. The CDR3, as DNA: TGTGCCAGCACCAATAATGAAAAACTGTTTTTT. Translating gives CASTNNEKLFF.

This chain connects TRBV5-1 to TRBJ1-6; a possible D gene is TRBD1 (6 bases). From germline, CDR1 is SGHRS and CDR2 YFSETQ. V was clipped by 7 bases and J by 7 bases, with 24 bases between them. The CDR3 consists of 17 residues. Written as DNA, the CDR3 is TGCGCCAGCGGCCTAGGAGGGGGAGGTCCAAAGAATTCACCCCTCCACTTT. It specifies CASGLGGGGPKNSPLHF.

This clonotype has more than one count but fewer than ten. This chain connects TRBV3-1 to TRBJ2-3, with D uncertain. The germline CDR1 and CDR2 sequences are LGHDT and YNNKEL (reference sequence). V lost 5 bases and J 5 bases, leaving 11 bases between the germline ends. The CDR3 is made up of 13 amino acids. The CDR3 region is CASSSFPQDTQYF. For the CDR3, the DNA is TGTGCCAGCAGCTCCTTCCCCCAAGATACGCAGTATTTT.

This clonotype was counted between two and nine times. The rearrangement uses TRBV6-1 and TRBJ1-1; D not certain. Trimming removed 6 bases from V and 1 base from J, with 12 bases in between. The germline CDR1 and CDR2 sequences are MNHNS and SASEGT. This CDR3 is 14 amino acids long. This CDR3 reads CASSPGSPNTEAFF. As DNA, the CDR3 is TGTGCCAGCAGCCCCGGATCGCCGAACACTGAAGCTTTCTTT.

This clonotype was seen ten or more times. The V gene is TRBV6-5, the J gene TRBJ2-3; D gene uncertain. Deletions cut 6 bases from V and 5 bases from J, with 6 bases between. This CDR3 contains 11 residues. Germline values: CDR1 MNHEY, CDR2 SVGAGI. The CDR3 loop is CASSRLDTQYF. CDR3 sequence (DNA): TGTGCCAGCAGCCGACTAGATACGCAGTATTTT.

This clonotype was found a few times. V and J are TRBV5-1 and TRBJ2-1; weak D call: TRBD2 (6 bases). The ends were cut back, 0 bases at V and 4 bases at J, with 14 bases in the middle. The CDR3 consists of 16 residues. CDR1 SGHRS and CDR2 YFSETQ come from the germline V gene. The chain's CDR3 is CASSLVLAELYNEQFF. The CDR3 coding sequence is TGCGCCAGCAGCTTGGTGTTAGCGGAGCTATACAATGAGCAGTTCTTC.

This chain connects TRBV7-8 to TRBJ2-7; TRBD1 agrees at 8 bases. J gave up 2 bases and V 4 bases, and 4 bases lay outside the gene matches. The CDR3 consists of 14 residues. Germline V gives CDR1 SGHVS, CDR2 FQNEAQ. CDR3 amino acids: CASSYPGQAYEQYV. The CDR3 DNA sequence: TGTGCCAGCAGCTACCCGGGACAGGCCTACGAGCAGTACGTC.

This clonotype was picked up many times. The V call is TRBV29-1, the J call TRBJ1-4, with D tentatively TRBD1 (5 bases). The V end was cut by 4 bases, the J end by 5 bases, with 11 bases between. The germline V gene encodes CDR1 SQVTM and CDR2 ANQGSEA. This CDR3 comprises 13 residues. CDR3 protein: CSVGGTGNEKLFF. The CDR3, as DNA: TGCAGCGTTGGGGGGACGGGGAATGAAAAACTGTTTTTT.

The chain combines TRBV7-8 with TRBJ2-3; tentative D call: TRBD1 (6 bases). The J call may be faulty, since TRBJ1-5 better matches the DNA end. Germline-derived CDR1 and CDR2 are SGHVS and FQNEAQ. The CDR3 contains 19 residues. Here the CDR3 DNA reads TGTGCCAGCAGCTTAGCGAGTGGGGCCAGGGGTCTTAGCACAGATACGCAGCATTTT. This translates into CASSLASGARGLSTDTQHF.

There are a few counts of this clonotype. J is TRBJ2-3 and V is TRBV5-6; maybe TRBD1 (6 bases). The CDR3 runs 12 residues. The germline V and J ends were trimmed by 0 bases and 10 bases, with 9 bases remaining between them. CDR1 and CDR2 (germline): SGHDT, YYEEEE. The CDR3 here is CASSLGDTAQYF. CDR3 coding DNA: TGTGCCAGCAGCTTGGGGGACACAGCGCAGTATTTT.

This clonotype was counted a few times. The chain links TRBV5-1 to TRBJ2-5; 9 bases are a match to TRBD1. The V segment lost 0 bases and the J segment 5 bases; nucleotides outside the gene matches: 8. Germline values: CDR1 SGHRS, CDR2 YFSETQ. The CDR3 has 16 residues. This CDR3 reads CASSLGDTGGAETQYF. In DNA, the CDR3 is TGCGCCAGCAGCTTGGGTGACACAGGGGGCGCTGAGACCCAGTACTTC.